A single sample is the source of the 12 T cell receptor beta chains below, sequenced in a study of lymphopenia after photon versus proton radiotherapy. Method: immunoSEQ multiplex PCR; TCRdb's copy keeps in-frame clones and lacks some. Of approximately 65,000 clones in the sample, about nine tenths were seen once. The sequences come from peripheral blood, collected from a patient treated with proton-based radiotherapy. The receptors were gathered from an older man with esophageal cancer.

This rearrangement joins TRBV19 to TRBJ2-7; 7 bases fit TRBD1. V lost 5 bases to trimming and J lost 0 bases; unmatched junction nucleotides: 7. Looked up from germline, CDR1 is LNHDA and CDR2 is SQIVND (reference sequence). There are 15 residues in the CDR3. Written as DNA, the CDR3 is TGTGCCAGTAGTCCAGGACAGGCATTCTCCTACGAGCAGTACTTC. Translation: CASSPGQAFSYEQYF.

Regarding this clone: A read error may produce the germline difference seen at one junction end. The chain has TRBV6-6 and TRBJ1-1, with D possibly matching TRBD1 (5 bases). CDR3 length equals 14 residues. Germline CDR1 and CDR2: MNHNY and SVGAGI (reference sequence). CDR3 in amino acids: CASYLTGQNPEAFF. Here the CDR3 DNA reads TGTGCCAGCTACCTGACGGGGCAGAACCCTGAAGCTTTCTTT.

V gene TRBV15 combines with J gene TRBJ2-5; D is possibly TRBD1 (6 bases). The CDR3 runs 16 residues. Germline CDR1 and CDR2: LNHNV and YYDKDF (reference sequence). V gave up 0 bases and J gave up 1 base, with 12 bases separating them. CDR3 protein: CATSREIGGGQETQYF. In DNA, the CDR3 is TGTGCCACCAGCAGAGAAATAGGGGGTGGCCAAGAGACCCAGTACTTC.

This rearrangement joins TRBV12-5 to TRBJ2-1; either TRBD1 or TRBD2 may supply D (5 bases each). The V end was cut by 8 bases, the J end by 0 bases, with 11 bases between. Germline V gene data show CDR1 as LGHNT and CDR2 as FRNRAP. This CDR3 spans 14 amino acids. DNA for the CDR3: TGTGCTAGTCCGGGACCGAGCTCCTACAATGAGCAGTTCTTC. It translates to CASPGPSSYNEQFF.

J is TRBJ1-1 and V is TRBV6-6; 8 bases match TRBD1. With V trimmed by 5 bases and J by 6 bases, 8 bases remained unmatched. Germline V CDR1 and CDR2: MNHNY, SVGAGI (reference sequence). The CDR3 length is 14 residues. CDR3 coding DNA: TGTGCCAGCAGTCATTCCAGGGGGCTTCCTGAAGCTTTCTTT. Translated, it gives CASSHSRGLPEAFF.

The chain is built from TRBV6-5 and TRBJ1-1; TRBD1 is a possible D gene (5 bases). With 6 bases removed from V and 1 base from J, the gap between germline ends came to 15 bases. Germline V gene lookup returns CDR1 MNHEY and CDR2 SVGAGI. This CDR3 has 15 residues. CDR3 DNA sequence: TGTGCCAGCAGGAACATAGAGGGGCAGAACACTGAAGCTTTCTTT. Its protein is CASRNIEGQNTEAFF.

The V gene is TRBV4-3, the J gene TRBJ1-3; tentatively, D is TRBD1 (5 bases). The germline gives CDR1 LGHNA, CDR2 YSLEER. Between the trimmed V and J ends, which lost 2 bases and 2 bases, there was a span of 10 bases. This CDR3 has 15 amino acids. CDR3 DNA sequence: TGCGCCAGCAGCCAATCCGGGACCACTGGAAACACCATATATTTT. This encodes CASSQSGTTGNTIYF.

The V and J genes are TRBV6-1 and TRBJ1-5; no definite D call. Trimming pared 1 base from V and 3 bases from J, leaving 10 bases between. CDR3 length equals 15 residues. Per the germline V gene, CDR1 is MNHNS and CDR2 is SASEGT. In nucleotides, the CDR3 is TGTGCCAGCAGTGAAGAAGGACGGTTCAATCAGCCCCAGCATTTT. Translated: CASSEEGRFNQPQHF.

This sequence joins TRBV10-2 and TRBJ2-4, with D possibly matching TRBD1 (5 bases). Trimming shortened V by 3 bases and J by 10 bases, and 19 bases separated the two germline ends. The CDR3 has 15 amino acids. Germline V CDR1 and CDR2: WSHSY, SAAADI. The chain's CDR3 is CASSDPFGARWIQYF. As DNA, the CDR3 is TGCGCCAGCAGTGACCCTTTTGGGGCTCGATGGATTCAGTACTTC.

V gene TRBV30 combines with J gene TRBJ1-5; tentative D call: TRBD1 (6 bases). Per the germline V gene, CDR1 is GTSNPN and CDR2 is SVGIG (reference sequence). Trimming took off 1 base at V and 5 bases at J, with 9 bases between the two ends. The CDR3 runs 13 residues. CDR3 sequence: CAWSGSGDQPQHF. Here the CDR3 DNA reads TGTGCCTGGAGTGGATCAGGGGATCAGCCCCAGCATTTT. Full variable domain (remainder filled in from reference TRBV30 and TRBJ1-5): SQTIHQWPATLVQPVGSPLSLECTVEGTSNPNLYWYRQAAGRGLQLLFYSVGIGQISSEVPQNLSASRPQDRQFILSSKKLLLSDSGFYLCAWSGSGDQPQHFGDGTRLSIL.

This chain links TRBV19 with TRBJ2-1; 8 bases fit TRBD2. CDR1 is LNHDA and CDR2 is SQIVND in the germline V gene (reference sequence). The J segment lost 8 bases and the V segment lost 2 bases, leaving 14 bases of the junction unmatched. The CDR3 spans 17 residues. DNA of the CDR3: TGTGCCAGTAGTATACCCCAGGGTAGCGGGAAGGGTCATGAGCAGTTCTTC. Protein product: CASSIPQGSGKGHEQFF.

This rearrangement joins TRBV2 to TRBJ2-1; D might be TRBD1 or TRBD2, each matching 5 bases. The CDR3 runs 15 residues. Trimming cost V 7 bases and J 2 bases, with 15 bases left between them. Germline V CDR1 and CDR2: SNHLY, FYNNEI. CDR3 in amino acids: CASNHRDGTYNEQFF. Written as DNA, the CDR3 is TGTGCCAGCAACCACCGGGACGGGACCTACAATGAGCAGTTCTTC.